This T cell receptor beta chain comes out of a study of blood T cell repertoires in COVID-19. Overall study: Acute-phase and convalescent COVID-19 samples originated in the United States, Italy and Spain. PBMCs, B-cell-depleted T cells, or T cells provided the cDNA or gDNA that made up the material.

The authors' processing: Researchers report that nucleated cell counts were estimated from reference gene primer amplification. Sequencing was performed with immunoSEQ multiplex PCR; in TCRdb, only in-frame clones are kept and a portion is missing. The V and J calls and the clone size are those of that table, but D and trimming were determined from the DNA. The sample lists 250,000 to 350,000 clones, roughly 90% occurring once. CDR3 length: 13 amino acids. The germline V and J ends were trimmed by 3 bases and 2 bases, with 5 bases remaining between them. Germline CDR1 reads SGHTA; CDR2 reads FQGNSA. The Seattle patients, enrolled during active infection, were followed longitudinally.

The specimen sequenced was peripheral blood. The gene calls are TRBV7-2 and TRBJ1-5; D is undetermined. This sequence originates from a woman in her 70s with COVID-19, enrolled during active disease. CDR3 nucleotides: TGTGCCAGCAGCTTTTCGGGCAATCAGCCCCAGCATTTT. Amino acid sequence: CASSFSGNQPQHF.